What follows is one T cell receptor (beta chain) and its context. The data were produced by immunoSEQ multiplex PCR, yet TCRdb's version contains in-frame clones alone and is incomplete. The data contain 150,000 to 200,000 clones, roughly 85% of them singletons. This CDR3 has 14 residues. The data were taken from a study of blood T cell repertoires in COVID-19. About the study: In each case, the material was cDNA or gDNA derived from T cells, B-cell-depleted T cells, or PBMCs.

Seattle patients were enrolled during active infection and followed longitudinally. The sequencing sample was made of peripheral blood. This TCR derives from a woman in her forties or fifties with COVID-19, enrolled during active disease. The V and J genes are TRBV21-1 and TRBJ2-3; the table assigns TRBD1, which was not confirmed against the DNA. TRBV21-1 is a pseudogene segment. The CDR3 region is CASSKAYTTDTQYF. The CDR3, as DNA: TGTGCCAGCAGCAAAGCTTACACCACAGATACGCAGTATTTT.